The clone carrying this T cell receptor (beta chain) showed up many times. The data derive from a study of early T cells in non-severe SARS-CoV-2 infection. Individual cDNA molecules were tagged with unique molecular identifiers. MiXCR, run by TCRdb on the 5' RACE reads, gives a single entry per CDR3 protein. Counted here are 25,000 to 30,000 distinct CDR3 sequences, 4% to 4.5% occurring once; the ten biggest clones make up around 5.6%. The CDR3 runs 17 residues. Germline V gives CDR1 SGHAT, CDR2 FQNNGV. V trimming: 5 bases; J trimming: 2 bases; junction bases outside the gene matches: 11. Sequenced input: whole blood. The rearrangement links TRBV11-2 to TRBJ2-3, with 9 nucleotides matching TRBD2. The receptor comes from an adult who was a healthcare worker with PCR-confirmed SARS-CoV-2 infection or an uninfected control (not recorded which). The CDR3 is CASSLPGLANPTDTQYF. The CDR3 bases are TGTGCCAGCAGCCTTCCGGGACTAGCCAACCCCACAGATACGCAGTATTTT.